Each of the 3 T cell receptor beta chains below was sequenced from the same sample in a study of shared clonotypes between healthy human individuals. The repertoire was sequenced with immunoSEQ multiplex PCR; TCRdb's copy has only in-frame clones and lacks some. The sample has millions of clones; over 85% are singletons. The sequencing sample was made of naive CD4+ T cells sorted from blood. As for subset: CD45RA+ positively selected. Every receptor here comes from a man younger than 35 in good health.

The chain has TRBV9 and TRBJ2-1; 10 bases are a match to TRBD2. The germline CDR1 and CDR2 sequences are SGDLS and YYNGEE. The trim removed 0 bases at V and 6 bases at J, leaving 3 bases unmatched. The CDR3 has 15 amino acids. Written as DNA, the CDR3 is TGTGCCAGCAGCGTAGGTAGCGGGAGGACCAATGAGCAGTTCTTC. Its protein is CASSVGSGRTNEQFF.

With regard to this clone: This is likely a read error, given that the CDR3 carries no conserved phenylalanine or tryptophan at its end. This chain's CDR3 is CASSLGGAGLYGYTL. The CDR3 bases are TGTGCCAGCAGTTTGGGGGGCGCAGGACTCTATGGCTACACCCTC. The chain has TRBV28 and TRBJ1-2; TRBD1 is a possible D gene (6 bases). CDR1 MDHEN and CDR2 SYDVKM come from the germline V gene. The V end was cut by 3 bases, the J end by 4 bases, with 15 bases between. The CDR3 spans 15 residues.

With regard to this clone: Other DNA sequences from this sample encode an identical CDR3 as well. The chain is built from TRBV7-2 and TRBJ2-3, with 12 bases identical to TRBD2. Per germline, CDR1 SGHTA and CDR2 FQGNSA. This CDR3 has 15 amino acids. With V trimmed by 6 bases and J by 2 bases, 3 bases remained unmatched. The CDR3 is CASSWTSGDTDTQYF. The CDR3 DNA reads as TGTGCCAGCAGTTGGACTAGCGGGGACACAGATACGCAGTATTTT.